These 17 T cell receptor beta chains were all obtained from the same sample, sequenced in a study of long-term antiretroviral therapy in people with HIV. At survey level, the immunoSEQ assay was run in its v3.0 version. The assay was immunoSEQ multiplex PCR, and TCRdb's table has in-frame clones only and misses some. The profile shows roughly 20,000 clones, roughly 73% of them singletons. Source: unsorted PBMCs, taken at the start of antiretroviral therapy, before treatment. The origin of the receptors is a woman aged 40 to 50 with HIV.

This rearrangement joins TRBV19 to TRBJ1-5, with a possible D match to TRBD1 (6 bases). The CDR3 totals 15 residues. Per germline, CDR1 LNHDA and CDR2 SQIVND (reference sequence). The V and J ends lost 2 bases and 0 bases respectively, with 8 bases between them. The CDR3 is CASSIKGDSNQPQHF. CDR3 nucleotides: TGTGCCAGTAGTATAAAGGGGGATAGCAATCAGCCCCAGCATTTT.

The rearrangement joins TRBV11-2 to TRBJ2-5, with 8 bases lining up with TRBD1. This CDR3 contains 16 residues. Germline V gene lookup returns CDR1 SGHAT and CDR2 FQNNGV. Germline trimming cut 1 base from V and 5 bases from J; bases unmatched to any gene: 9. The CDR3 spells CASSLAGAGGLETQYF. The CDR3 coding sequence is TGTGCCAGCAGCTTAGCGGGCGCAGGGGGCTTGGAGACCCAGTACTTC.

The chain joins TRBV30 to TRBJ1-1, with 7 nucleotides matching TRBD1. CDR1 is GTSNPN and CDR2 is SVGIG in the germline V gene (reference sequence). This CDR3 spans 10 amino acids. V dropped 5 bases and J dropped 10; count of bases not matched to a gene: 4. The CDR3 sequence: CAWDRVGAFF. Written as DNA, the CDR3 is TGTGCCTGGGACAGGGTCGGAGCTTTCTTT. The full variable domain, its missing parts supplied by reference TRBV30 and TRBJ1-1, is SQTIHQWPATLVQPVGSPLSLECTVEGTSNPNLYWYRQAAGRGLQLLFYSVGIGQISSEVPQNLSASRPQDRQFILSSKKLLLSDSGFYLCAWDRVGAFFGQGTRLTVV.

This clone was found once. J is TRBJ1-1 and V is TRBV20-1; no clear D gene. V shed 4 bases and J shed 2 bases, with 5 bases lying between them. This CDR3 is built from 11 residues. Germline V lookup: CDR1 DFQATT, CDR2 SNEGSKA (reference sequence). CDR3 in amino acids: CSATGNTEAFF. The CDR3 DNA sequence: TGCAGTGCTACCGGCAACACTGAAGCTTTCTTT.

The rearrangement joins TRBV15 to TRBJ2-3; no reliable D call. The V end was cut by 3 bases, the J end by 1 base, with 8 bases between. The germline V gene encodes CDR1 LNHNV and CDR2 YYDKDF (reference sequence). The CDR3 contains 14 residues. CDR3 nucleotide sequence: TGTGCCACCAGCAGTCACACAGGCACAGATACGCAGTATTTT. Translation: CATSSHTGTDTQYF.

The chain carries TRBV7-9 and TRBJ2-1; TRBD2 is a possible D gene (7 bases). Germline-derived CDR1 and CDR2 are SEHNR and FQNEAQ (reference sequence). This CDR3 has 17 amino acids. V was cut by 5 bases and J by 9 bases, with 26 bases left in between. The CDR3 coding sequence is TGTGCCAGCAGCCCCCGGGGGAGGGGGACCGGTAATGGTGAGCAGTTCTTC. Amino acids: CASSPRGRGTGNGEQFF.

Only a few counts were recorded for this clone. CDR3 sequence: CASSRTVMVFF. CDR3 DNA sequence: TGTGCCAGTTCCCGGACAGTCATGGTGTTTTTT. The chain is built from TRBV19 and TRBJ1-4; possible D gene TRBD1, 6 bases. V gave up 8 bases and J gave up 15 bases, with 16 bases separating them. This CDR3 has 11 amino acids. Germline lookup yields CDR1 LNHDA and CDR2 SQIVND (reference sequence).

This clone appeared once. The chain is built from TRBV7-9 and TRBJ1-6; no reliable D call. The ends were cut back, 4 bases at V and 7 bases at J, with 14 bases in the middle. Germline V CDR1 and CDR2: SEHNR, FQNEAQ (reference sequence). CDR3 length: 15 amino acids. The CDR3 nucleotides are TGTGCCAGCAGCTCATGGGAGATGGAGAATTCACCCCTCCACTTT. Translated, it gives CASSSWEMENSPLHF.

CDR3 sequence: CASSLAGTQNLYGYTF. The CDR3 DNA sequence: TGCGCCAGCAGCTTGGCAGGAACCCAAAACCTTTATGGCTACACCTTC. This chain connects TRBV5-1 to TRBJ1-2; D uncertain. With 0 bases removed from V and 5 bases from J, the gap between germline ends came to 17 bases. Germline V lookup: CDR1 SGHRS, CDR2 YFSETQ. The CDR3 is 16 residues long.

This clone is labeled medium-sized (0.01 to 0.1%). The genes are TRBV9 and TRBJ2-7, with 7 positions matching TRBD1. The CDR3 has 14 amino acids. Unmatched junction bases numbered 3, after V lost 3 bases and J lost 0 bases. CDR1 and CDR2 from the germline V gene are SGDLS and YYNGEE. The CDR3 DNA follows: TGTGCCAGCAGCGGCCGGGACAGCTCCTACGAGCAGTACTTC. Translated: CASSGRDSSYEQYF.

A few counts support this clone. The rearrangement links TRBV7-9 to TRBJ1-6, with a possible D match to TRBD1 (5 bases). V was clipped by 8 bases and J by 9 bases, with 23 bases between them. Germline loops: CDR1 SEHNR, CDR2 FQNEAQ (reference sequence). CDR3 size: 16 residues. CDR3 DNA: TGTGCCAGCCAACGAGGGGAGCCAGGTCCAGGTTCACCCCTCCACTTT. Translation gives CASQRGEPGPGSPLHF.

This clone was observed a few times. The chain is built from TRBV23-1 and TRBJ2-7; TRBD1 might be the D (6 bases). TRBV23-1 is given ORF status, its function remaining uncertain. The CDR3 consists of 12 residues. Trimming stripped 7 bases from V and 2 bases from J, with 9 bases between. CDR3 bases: TGCGCCAGCACGTGGGGGCCCTACGAGCAGTACTTC. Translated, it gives CASTWGPYEQYF.

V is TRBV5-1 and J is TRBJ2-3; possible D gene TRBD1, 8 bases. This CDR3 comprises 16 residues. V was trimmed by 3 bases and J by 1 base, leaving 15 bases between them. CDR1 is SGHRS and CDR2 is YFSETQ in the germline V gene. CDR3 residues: CASSSTGGGGTDTQYF. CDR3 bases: TGCGCCAGCAGCTCTACAGGGGGGGGCGGCACAGATACGCAGTATTTT.

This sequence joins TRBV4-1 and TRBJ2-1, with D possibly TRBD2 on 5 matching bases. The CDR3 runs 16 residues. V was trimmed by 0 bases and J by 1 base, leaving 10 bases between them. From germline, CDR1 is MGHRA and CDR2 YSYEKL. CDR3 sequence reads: CASSQDLGGSYNEQFF. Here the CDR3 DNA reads TGCGCCAGCAGCCAAGATTTGGGCGGGTCCTACAATGAGCAGTTCTTC.

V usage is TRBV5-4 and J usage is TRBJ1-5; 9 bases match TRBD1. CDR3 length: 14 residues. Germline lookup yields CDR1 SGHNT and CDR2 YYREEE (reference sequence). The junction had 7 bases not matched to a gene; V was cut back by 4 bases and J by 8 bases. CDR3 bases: TGTGCCAGCAGCAGGGGGACAGGGATGGAGCCCCAGCATTTT. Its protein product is CASSRGTGMEPQHF.

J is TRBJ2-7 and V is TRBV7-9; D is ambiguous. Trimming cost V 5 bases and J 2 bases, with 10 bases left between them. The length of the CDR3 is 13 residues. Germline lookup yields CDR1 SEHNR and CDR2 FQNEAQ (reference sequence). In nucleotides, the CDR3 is TGTGCCAGCAGCCCCGGGCTAACCTACGAGCAGTACTTC. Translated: CASSPGLTYEQYF.

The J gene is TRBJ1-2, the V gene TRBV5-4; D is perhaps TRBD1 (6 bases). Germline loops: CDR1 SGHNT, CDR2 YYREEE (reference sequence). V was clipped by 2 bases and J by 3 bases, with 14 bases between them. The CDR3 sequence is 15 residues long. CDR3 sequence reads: CASSFPRGLDYGYTF. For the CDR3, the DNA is TGTGCCAGCAGCTTCCCACGGGGGCTTGACTATGGCTACACCTTC.